This entry lists 32 T cell receptor beta chains sequenced from one sample in a study of Tregs in tolerant kidney transplant recipients. Assay: immunoSEQ multiplex PCR; the TCRdb copy retains only in-frame clones and omits some. The data contain 40,000 to 50,000 clones, less than 95% of them seen just once; the ten biggest clones take up 0.7%. The sequencing input was Tregs from blood. These receptors were collected from a human donor in good health.

This rearrangement joins TRBV6-7 to TRBJ2-6; 9 nucleotides agree with TRBD2. TRBV6-7 is assigned to the ORF class and has an uncertain function. This CDR3 has 21 amino acids. V was pared by 0 bases and J by 2 bases, with 14 bases of the junction left unmatched. CDR3 loop: CASSYSEHDPAGGPGANVLTF. The CDR3 nucleotides read TGTGCCAGCAGTTACTCGGAACATGATCCAGCGGGAGGCCCTGGGGCCAACGTCCTGACTTTC.

In regard to this clone: Relative to the germline gene, one junction end is altered; a read error may explain this. The genes are TRBV7-9 and TRBJ2-5; 9 bases map to TRBD2. This CDR3 spans 15 amino acids. Germline V gene lookup returns CDR1 SEHNR and CDR2 FQNEAQ (reference sequence). CDR3: CASSLAGYLGEAQYF. The CDR3 nucleotides are TGTGCCAGCAGCCTAGCGGGGTATCTTGGTGAGGCCCAGTACTTC.

This sequence joins TRBV12-5 and TRBJ2-1; no clear D gene. CDR3 length: 18 amino acids. V shed 3 bases and J shed 4 bases, with 22 bases lying between them. Per germline, CDR1 LGHNT and CDR2 FRNRAP. The CDR3 is CASGLGYMSGLAYNEQFF. The CDR3 nucleotides read TGTGCTAGTGGTTTAGGCTACATGAGTGGGCTGGCATACAATGAGCAGTTCTTC.

This clone was recorded once. V usage is TRBV11-2 and J usage is TRBJ2-5; 8 nucleotides align to TRBD1. The length of the CDR3 is 16 residues. From germline, CDR1 is SGHAT and CDR2 FQNNGV. The trim removed 1 base at V and 5 bases at J, leaving 9 bases unmatched. CDR3 region: CASSLVQGALGETQYF. Written as DNA, the CDR3 is TGTGCCAGCAGCTTAGTTCAGGGGGCGCTGGGGGAGACCCAGTACTTC.

The gene calls are TRBV30 and TRBJ2-3; D is uncertain. Germline V gene sequence: CDR1 GTSNPN, CDR2 SVGIG (reference sequence). The CDR3 extends over 12 amino acids. With 3 bases removed from V and 2 bases from J, the gap between germline ends came to 6 bases. The DNA of the CDR3 is TGTGCCTGGAGCATAGACACAGATACGCAGTATTTT. Amino acids: CAWSIDTDTQYF.

The sample holds a few counts of this clone. The chain links TRBV4-1 to TRBJ2-5; 7 positions match TRBD2. From germline, CDR1 is MGHRA and CDR2 YSYEKL. The CDR3 loop spans 13 amino acids. The V gene end was trimmed by 4 bases and the J gene end by 2 bases; junction bases not matched to a gene: 1. The CDR3 reads CASSPGLQETQYF. The CDR3 bases are TGCGCCAGCAGCCCGGGACTACAAGAGACCCAGTACTTC.

V gene TRBV2 combines with J gene TRBJ1-4, with no clear D. V was cut by 6 bases and J by 8 bases, with 10 bases left in between. The germline CDR1 and CDR2 sequences are SNHLY and FYNNEI. The CDR3 has 12 amino acids. The CDR3 sequence: CASRVLAEKLFF. CDR3 nucleotides: TGTGCCAGCAGGGTACTCGCCGAAAAACTGTTTTTT. Drawing the rest from reference TRBV2 and TRBJ1-4, the complete variable domain is EPEVTQTPSHQVTQMGQEVILRCVPISNHLYFYWYRQILGQKVEFLVSFYNNEISEKSEIFDDQFSVERPDGSNFTLKIRSTKLEDSAMYFCASRVLAEKLFFGSGTQLSVL.

The rearrangement uses TRBV7-2 and TRBJ2-5; no firm D call. This CDR3 is built from 13 residues. V lost 3 bases, J lost 2 bases, and 7 bases lay in between. The germline V gene encodes CDR1 SGHTA and CDR2 FQGNSA. The CDR3 DNA reads TGTGCCAGCAGCTTCGACCGACAAGAGACCCAGTACTTC. This codes for CASSFDRQETQYF.

The genes are TRBV15 and TRBJ2-7, with D perhaps TRBD2 (6 bases). The V gene lost 4 bases and the J gene lost 2 bases, with 12 bases spanning the gap. CDR1 is LNHNV, CDR2 YYDKDF, per germline (reference sequence). The CDR3 contains 14 residues. CDR3 sequence: CATSKYGRTYEQYF. CDR3 DNA sequence: TGTGCCACCAGCAAATATGGGAGGACCTACGAGCAGTACTTC.

The V and J genes are TRBV30 and TRBJ1-6; D is unclear. V lost 0 bases, J lost 11 bases, and 11 bases lay in between. This CDR3 has 13 amino acids. Per the germline V gene, CDR1 is GTSNPN and CDR2 is SVGIG (reference sequence). CDR3 amino acids: CAWSVESYTPLHF. CDR3 DNA sequence: TGTGCCTGGAGTGTGGAGAGCTATACACCCCTCCACTTT. The full variable domain, with the rest looked up from reference TRBV30 and TRBJ1-6, is SQTIHQWPATLVQPVGSPLSLECTVEGTSNPNLYWYRQAAGRGLQLLFYSVGIGQISSEVPQNLSASRPQDRQFILSSKKLLLSDSGFYLCAWSVESYTPLHFGNGTRLTVT.

The chain is built from TRBV10-3 and TRBJ2-7; 8 positions match TRBD1. Trimming at V came to 4 bases and at J to 0 bases, leaving 5 bases not matched to a gene. The CDR3 sequence is 15 residues long. Germline V lookup: CDR1 ENHRY, CDR2 SYGVKD. This chain's CDR3 is CAISADRASSYEQYF. In DNA form, the CDR3 reads TGTGCCATCAGTGCGGACAGGGCTAGCTCCTACGAGCAGTACTTC.

The V gene is TRBV9, the J gene TRBJ2-5; 9 bases agree with TRBD2. The CDR3 has 14 residues. Germline loops: CDR1 SGDLS, CDR2 YYNGEE. After removal of 3 bases from V and 2 bases from J, the junction contained 2 bases not matched to a gene. CDR3 nucleotide sequence: TGTGCCAGCAGCGCGGGACTAGCACAAGAGACCCAGTACTTC. It translates to CASSAGLAQETQYF.

The rearrangement uses TRBV19 and TRBJ2-1; 7 nucleotides align to TRBD2. The trim removed 3 bases at V and 0 bases at J, leaving 8 bases unmatched. Germline lookup yields CDR1 LNHDA and CDR2 SQIVND (reference sequence). The CDR3 loop spans 17 amino acids. The CDR3 nucleotides read TGTGCCAGTAGTATTAGGTGGGAGCGGGACTCCTACAATGAGCAGTTCTTC. It codes for CASSIRWERDSYNEQFF.

V and J are TRBV2 and TRBJ2-1; 10 bases agree with TRBD1. V gave up 6 bases and J gave up 3 bases; unmatched junction bases: 2. From germline, CDR1 is SNHLY and CDR2 FYNNEI. This CDR3 contains 14 residues. The CDR3 DNA reads TGTGCCAGCAGAGGGACAGGGGACTACAATGAGCAGTTCTTC. It is translated as CASRGTGDYNEQFF.

The chain recombines TRBV27 with TRBJ2-1, with D possibly being TRBD2 (5 bases). The germline V gene has CDR1 MNHEY and CDR2 SMNVEV (reference sequence). With 8 bases removed from V and 6 bases from J, the gap between germline ends came to 8 bases. This CDR3 contains 11 residues. CDR3: CASLRGNEQFF. The CDR3 region has the DNA TGTGCCAGCCTCCGGGGCAATGAGCAGTTCTTC.

This clone has just one count. The J gene is TRBJ1-5, the V gene TRBV5-1; D unresolved. In germline, CDR1 is SGHRS, CDR2 YFSETQ. Trimming stripped 7 bases from V and 5 bases from J, with 16 bases between. CDR3 length: 14 amino acids. This chain's CDR3 is CASALGSGDQPQHF. CDR3 DNA: TGCGCCAGCGCCCTGGGTAGTGGGGATCAGCCCCAGCATTTT. Using reference TRBV5-1 and TRBJ1-5 for the parts outside the CDR3, the full variable domain is KAGVTQTPRYLIKTRGQQVTLSCSPISGHRSVSWYQQTPGQGLQFLFEYFSETQRNKGNFPGRFSGRQFSNSRSEMNVSTLELGDSALYLCASALGSGDQPQHFGDGTRLSIL.

The chain uses TRBV7-9 and TRBJ1-2; unclear D gene. The CDR3 sequence is 11 residues long. V gave up 2 bases and J gave up 7 bases, with 5 bases separating them. Germline CDR1 reads SEHNR; CDR2 reads FQNEAQ (reference sequence). The CDR3 sequence is CASSLNRGYTF. CDR3 in DNA: TGTGCCAGCAGCTTAAACCGTGGCTACACCTTC.

The rearrangement uses TRBV4-1 and TRBJ2-3; a weak D match, TRBD2 (6 bases). The CDR3 has 18 residues. In germline, CDR1 is MGHRA, CDR2 YSYEKL. The V and J ends lost 2 bases and 2 bases respectively, with 20 bases between them. CDR3 loop: CASSQRTTGWGSTDTQYF. As DNA, the CDR3 is TGCGCCAGCAGCCAACGGACTACCGGTTGGGGGTCCACAGATACGCAGTATTTT.

The rearrangement uses TRBV9 and TRBJ2-2; 11 nucleotides line up with TRBD2. Germline V lookup: CDR1 SGDLS, CDR2 YYNGEE. V lost 4 bases to trimming and J lost 6 bases; unmatched junction nucleotides: 11. The CDR3 extends over 17 amino acids. CDR3 residues: CASSPRGLAGGAGELFF. In DNA, the CDR3 is TGTGCCAGCAGCCCGAGAGGGCTAGCGGGGGGTGCCGGGGAGCTGTTTTTT. The full variable domain, completed using reference TRBV9 and TRBJ2-2, is DSGVTQTPKHLITATGQRVTLRCSPRSGDLSVYWYQQSLDQGLQFLIQYYNGEERAKGNILERFSAQQFPDLHSELNLSSLELGDSALYFCASSPRGLAGGAGELFFGEGSRLTVL.

The chain couples TRBV11-1 to TRBJ1-1; no clear D gene. Trimming took off 3 bases at V and 1 base at J, with 9 bases between the two ends. This CDR3 spans 14 amino acids. The V gene's germline CDR1 is SGHAT and CDR2 FQDESV (reference sequence). The CDR3 region is CASSFSGWNTEAFF. The CDR3 region has the DNA TGTGCCAGCAGCTTCTCGGGGTGGAACACTGAAGCTTTCTTT.

V and J are TRBV6-5 and TRBJ2-1; TRBD2 aligns across 10 bases. Per the germline V gene, CDR1 is MNHEY and CDR2 is SVGAGI. CDR3 length: 14 amino acids. V was pared by 8 bases and J by 5 bases, with 6 bases of the junction left unmatched. This chain's CDR3 is CASSGLAGDNEQFF. CDR3 nucleotides: TGTGCCAGCTCCGGGCTAGCGGGGGACAATGAGCAGTTCTTC.

This clone was detected only a few times. V and J are TRBV5-1 and TRBJ2-2; 13 nucleotides line up with TRBD2. Germline CDR1 is SGHRS and CDR2 is YFSETQ. The CDR3 has 16 amino acids. Losses at the gene ends were 4 bases for V and 3 bases for J; bases not matched to a gene: 3. CDR3 sequence: CASSRGLAGDTGELFF. CDR3 bases: TGCGCCAGCAGCCGCGGACTAGCGGGGGACACCGGGGAGCTGTTTTTT.

The J gene is TRBJ1-1, the V gene TRBV4-1, with D possibly matching TRBD1 (5 bases). V was pared by 1 base and J by 0 bases, with 6 bases between. CDR1 and CDR2 (germline): MGHRA, YSYEKL. The CDR3 length is 14 residues. In DNA, the CDR3 is TGCGCCAGCAGCCAAGCAGGGTTGAACACTGAAGCTTTCTTT. This codes for CASSQAGLNTEAFF.

This chain uses TRBV6-7 with TRBJ2-1; 8 nucleotides align to TRBD2. TRBV6-7 is an ORF; its function is uncertain. Trimming removed 6 bases from V and 0 bases from J; junction bases left unmatched: 13. The CDR3 consists of 18 residues. The CDR3 DNA is TGTGCCAGCAGCGCCCCTTCGGGGGGGGCCCCCTCCTACAATGAGCAGTTCTTC. This codes for CASSAPSGGAPSYNEQFF.

V is TRBV5-4 and J is TRBJ2-3, with D possibly being TRBD2 (6 bases). The V end lost 4 bases, the J end lost 0 bases, and 12 bases lay between the germline ends. The CDR3 is 15 amino acids. CDR1 and CDR2 from the germline V gene are SGHNT and YYREEE (reference sequence). The DNA for the CDR3 is TGTGCCAGCAGCCATAGCGGACTTAGCACAGATACGCAGTATTTT. Protein product: CASSHSGLSTDTQYF.

This chain connects TRBV15 to TRBJ1-4; D ambiguous. Trimming removed 6 bases at V and 4 bases at J, with 12 bases between. The germline CDR1 and CDR2 sequences are LNHNV and YYDKDF (reference sequence). This CDR3 is 14 amino acids long. CDR3 loop: CATSPGPLNEKLFF. CDR3 in DNA: TGTGCCACCAGTCCCGGCCCTCTTAATGAAAAACTGTTTTTT.

This clone was recorded once. The gene calls are TRBV2 and TRBJ2-7; TRBD1 aligns across 9 bases. Trimming at V came to 9 bases and at J to 5 bases, leaving 8 bases not matched to a gene. The CDR3 is made up of 13 amino acids. The germline CDR1 and CDR2 sequences are SNHLY and FYNNEI. Here the CDR3 DNA reads TGTGCCAGGACAGGGACAGGGAAGAACGAGCAGTACTTC. Translation gives CARTGTGKNEQYF.

The V call is TRBV9, the J call TRBJ2-7, with 10 bases lining up with TRBD2. Germline CDR1 is SGDLS and CDR2 is YYNGEE. The junction had 7 bases not matched to a gene; V was cut back by 4 bases and J by 6 bases. The CDR3 is 14 residues long. The CDR3 DNA sequence: TGTGCCAGCAGCTTCAGCGGGGGGGCTGGCGAGCAGTACTTC. Translating gives CASSFSGGAGEQYF.

This chain joins TRBV27 and TRBJ2-5; 7 bases fit TRBD1. This CDR3 has 16 residues. CDR1 is MNHEY, CDR2 SMNVEV, per germline (reference sequence). The ends lost 3 bases at V and 4 bases at J; junction bases unmatched: 11. The CDR3 sequence: CASSFRALQGTETQYF. The DNA of the CDR3 is TGTGCCAGCAGTTTCCGGGCTTTACAGGGGACAGAGACCCAGTACTTC.

The chain recombines TRBV19 with TRBJ1-4; unclear D gene. Germline CDR1 LNHDA, CDR2 SQIVND (reference sequence). V was clipped by 6 bases and J by 0 bases, with 26 bases between them. This CDR3 has 20 residues. The CDR3 region is CASSLGRRDIHSATNEKLFF. The CDR3 DNA reads as TGTGCCAGTAGCCTAGGCCGAAGAGATATTCATAGTGCAACTAATGAAAAACTGTTTTTT.

The chain combines TRBV5-1 with TRBJ1-4; D not certain. The CDR3 is made up of 14 amino acids. Germline lookup yields CDR1 SGHRS and CDR2 YFSETQ. Trimming took off 4 bases at V and 8 bases at J, with 15 bases between the two ends. The CDR3 protein is CASSTGQPGEKLFF. The DNA of the CDR3 is TGCGCCAGCAGCACGGGCCAACCGGGGGAAAAACTGTTTTTT.

The chain carries TRBV5-6 and TRBJ1-5; D is uncertain. V was pared by 4 bases and J by 0 bases, with 11 bases between. Germline V CDR1 and CDR2: SGHDT, YYEEEE. The CDR3 is 15 amino acids. The CDR3 sequence is CASSLDVYSNQPQHF. Written as DNA, the CDR3 is TGTGCCAGCAGCCTAGACGTTTATAGCAATCAGCCCCAGCATTTT.